Presented here are 26 T cell receptor beta chains from one specimen sequenced in a study of a mutant IDH1 vaccine in newly diagnosed glioma. Noted time point: week 35, safety follow-up. Vaccinated patients received 300 ug of mutant IDH1 20-mer peptide per dose, with topical imiquimod. This table comes from immunoSEQ multiplex PCR, and its TCRdb copy is limited to in-frame clones, with some not included. The table has around 69,000 clones, around nine tenths seen once. Their specific antigens are unknown. Sample: PBMCs, taken from a glioma patient whose treatment included an IDH1 peptide vaccine. The receptors originated from a man under 40 with glioma.

The CDR3 sequence is CASSLHRVQQPQHF. CDR3 coding DNA: TGTGCCAGCAGCTTACACAGGGTTCAGCAGCCCCAGCATTTT. This chain joins TRBV7-2 and TRBJ1-5, with D possibly being TRBD1 (6 bases). The V and J ends lost 2 bases and 7 bases respectively, with 12 bases between them. The germline CDR1 and CDR2 sequences are SGHTA and FQGNSA. This CDR3 spans 14 amino acids.

V is TRBV5-4 and J is TRBJ2-1, with D unresolved. The CDR3 has 12 amino acids. Germline V CDR1 and CDR2: SGHNT, YYREEE (reference sequence). Deletions cut 4 bases from V and 10 bases from J, with 12 bases between. DNA for the CDR3: TGTGCCAGCAGCCCCCCGGACGCGGAGCAGTTCTTC. Translating gives CASSPPDAEQFF.

The table lists this clone with a count of one. The DNA of the CDR3 is TGCGCCAGCAGTTCAGGGTCTGGTCAGTATTTT. Amino acid sequence: CASSSGSGQYF. The chain links TRBV10-2 to TRBJ2-3; tentatively, D is TRBD1 (5 bases). V dropped 5 bases and J dropped 12 bases, with 12 bases sitting between them. The CDR3 has 11 amino acids. Germline V gene sequence: CDR1 WSHSY, CDR2 SAAADI.

The chain carries TRBV6-5 and TRBJ2-7; 8 bases map to TRBD1. Germline V CDR1 and CDR2: MNHEY, SVGAGI. The CDR3 spans 14 residues. The J segment lost 4 bases and the V segment lost 6 bases, leaving 8 bases of the junction unmatched. This CDR3 is CASSRGQGRYEQYF. DNA for the CDR3: TGTGCCAGCAGCCGTGGACAGGGTAGATACGAGCAGTACTTC.

The chain recombines TRBV19 with TRBJ1-2; unclear D gene. Germline loops: CDR1 LNHDA, CDR2 SQIVND (reference sequence). This CDR3 spans 14 amino acids. Trimming left V 5 bases short and J 6 bases short, with 16 bases between. CDR3 in DNA: TGTGCCAGTAGTCGGACGGGCACGGTGGATGGCTACACCTTC. Its translation is CASSRTGTVDGYTF.

This sequence joins TRBV5-1 and TRBJ2-3; 8 nucleotides match TRBD2. The length of the CDR3 is 14 residues. The junction had 7 bases not matched to a gene; V was cut back by 5 bases and J by 5 bases. Looked up from germline, CDR1 is SGHRS and CDR2 is YFSETQ. CDR3 sequence reads: CASRGGLGIDTQYF. The CDR3 region has the DNA TGCGCCAGCAGAGGGGGACTAGGAATAGATACGCAGTATTTT. Filled out from reference TRBV5-1 and TRBJ2-3, the complete variable domain reads KAGVTQTPRYLIKTRGQQVTLSCSPISGHRSVSWYQQTPGQGLQFLFEYFSETQRNKGNFPGRFSGRQFSNSRSEMNVSTLELGDSALYLCASRGGLGIDTQYFGPGTRLTVL.

This rearrangement joins TRBV18 to TRBJ1-5; possible D gene TRBD1, 6 bases. Trimming removed 5 bases from V and 1 base from J, with 15 bases in between. In germline, CDR1 is KGHSH, CDR2 LQKENI. CDR3 length: 16 residues. CDR3 nucleotide sequence: TGTGCCAGCTCAGGGGGGCTTGAGGGAAGCAATCAGCCCCAGCATTTT. This sequence encodes CASSGGLEGSNQPQHF.

V and J are TRBV18 and TRBJ1-5; D may be TRBD1 (5 bases). The CDR3 runs to 13 residues. Germline V CDR1 and CDR2: KGHSH, LQKENI. V was shortened by 8 bases and J by 2 bases, with 10 bases between the two germline ends. CDR3 loop: CASGADGNQPQHF. CDR3 DNA: TGTGCCAGCGGGGCTGACGGCAATCAGCCCCAGCATTTT.

This chain connects TRBV2 to TRBJ2-5; D might be TRBD1 (6 bases). V dropped 2 bases and J dropped 5 bases, with 15 bases sitting between them. The CDR3 contains 15 residues. Looked up from germline, CDR1 is SNHLY and CDR2 is FYNNEI. The CDR3 sequence is CASSESTGSDETQYF. CDR3 DNA sequence: TGTGCCAGCAGTGAATCCACAGGGAGTGACGAGACCCAGTACTTC.

V is TRBV9 and J is TRBJ2-1; D gene unclear. The V end was cut by 0 bases, the J end by 6 bases, with 7 bases between. The CDR3 spans 13 residues. CDR1 SGDLS and CDR2 YYNGEE come from the germline V gene. This CDR3 reads CASSVAPINEQFF. The CDR3 nucleotides are TGTGCCAGCAGCGTAGCTCCCATCAATGAGCAGTTCTTC.

The sample holds one count of this clone. This sequence joins TRBV30 and TRBJ2-7; a weak D match, TRBD2 (5 bases). The CDR3 length is 13 residues. V was clipped by 3 bases and J by 1 base, with 10 bases between them. Per germline, CDR1 GTSNPN and CDR2 SVGIG (reference sequence). As DNA, the CDR3 is TGTGCCTGGAGGGGTACGGGGTCCTACGAGCAGTACTTC. Translating it yields CAWRGTGSYEQYF.

The rearrangement joins TRBV6-6 to TRBJ2-2; D is undetermined. CDR3 length: 16 residues. Trimming cost V 0 bases and J 4 bases, with 12 bases left between them. Germline CDR1 is MNHNY and CDR2 is SVGAGI (reference sequence). The DNA for the CDR3 is TGTGCCAGCAGTTACTCGTCTGGACGGCTCACCGGGGAGCTGTTTTTT. Translating it yields CASSYSSGRLTGELFF.

This clone showed up just a few times. The genes are TRBV9 and TRBJ2-1; 8 bases map to TRBD2. The V segment lost 2 bases and the J segment 6 bases; nucleotides outside the gene matches: 7. The germline CDR1 and CDR2 sequences are SGDLS and YYNGEE. This CDR3 region has 15 residues. This CDR3 is CASSVGTRLSNEQFF. DNA for the CDR3: TGTGCCAGCAGCGTCGGGACTAGGCTTAGCAATGAGCAGTTCTTC.

The V gene is TRBV28, the J gene TRBJ2-2, with 7 bases aligning to TRBD1. The CDR3 has 12 residues. V was clipped by 8 bases and J by 13 bases; unmatched bases: 10. In germline, CDR1 is MDHEN, CDR2 SYDVKM. For the CDR3, the DNA is TGTGCCAGCGGAACAGGGGCCAGAGGGCTGTTTTTT. Protein sequence: CASGTGARGLFF.

The chain links TRBV9 to TRBJ1-4; no clear D. Trimming took 3 bases from V and 3 from J, leaving 6 bases between them. CDR3 size: 13 residues. CDR1 and CDR2 from the germline V gene are SGDLS and YYNGEE. The DNA of the CDR3 is TGTGCCAGCAGCGATATCCCTAATGAAAAACTGTTTTTT. It is translated as CASSDIPNEKLFF.

V gene TRBV5-1 combines with J gene TRBJ2-3; 7 bases fit TRBD2. CDR1 SGHRS and CDR2 YFSETQ come from the germline V gene. The CDR3 length is 17 residues. V gave up 2 bases and J gave up 4 bases; unmatched junction bases: 13. The CDR3 loop reads CASSFRNVAGEPDTQYF. The CDR3 DNA follows: TGCGCCAGCAGCTTCAGGAACGTTGCGGGAGAACCAGATACGCAGTATTTT.

This clone was detected only once. The chain employs TRBV27 and TRBJ2-5; 12 positions agree with TRBD2. The CDR3 is made up of 17 amino acids. J gave up 7 bases and V 2 bases, and 11 bases lay outside the gene matches. Per the germline V gene, CDR1 is MNHEY and CDR2 is SMNVEV (reference sequence). This chain's CDR3 is CASSLLQTSGSGGTQYF. The CDR3 nucleotides are TGTGCCAGCAGTTTACTTCAGACTAGCGGGAGCGGCGGGACCCAGTACTTC.

The chain couples TRBV11-2 to TRBJ1-5; unclear D gene. There are 13 residues in the CDR3. Trimming pared 0 bases from V and 6 bases from J, leaving 6 bases between. CDR1 is SGHAT, CDR2 FQNNGV, per germline. CDR3 residues: CASSLDRGQPQHF. In DNA, the CDR3 is TGTGCCAGCAGCTTAGACCGGGGTCAGCCCCAGCATTTT.

The chain couples TRBV19 to TRBJ2-3; the match to TRBD1 covers 10 bases. The V and J ends lost 4 bases and 1 base, in that order; junction bases with no gene match: 5. The CDR3 totals 16 residues. CDR1 is LNHDA, CDR2 SQIVND, per germline (reference sequence). CDR3 sequence (DNA): TGTGCCAGTAGTACCCTGACAGGGGGCGGCACAGATACGCAGTATTTT. Amino acid sequence: CASSTLTGGGTDTQYF.

The genes are TRBV18 and TRBJ1-2, with 9 positions matching TRBD1. V shed 5 bases, J shed 3 bases, and the junction held 4 bases outside the gene matches. CDR1 and CDR2 (germline): KGHSH, LQKENI. This CDR3 contains 14 residues. The CDR3 bases are TGTGCCAGCTCAACGACAGGGGGTGACTATGGCTACACCTTC. Its translation: CASSTTGGDYGYTF.

This chain uses TRBV28 with TRBJ1-6; no clear D gene. The V end lost 2 bases, the J end lost 0 bases, and 17 bases lay between the germline ends. The CDR3 runs 19 residues. CDR1 MDHEN and CDR2 SYDVKM come from the germline V gene. The CDR3 spells CASSLPLGSVSSYNSPLHF. The DNA for the CDR3 is TGTGCCAGCAGTTTACCCCTGGGGAGCGTGAGCTCCTATAATTCACCCCTCCACTTT.

This clone was recorded once. The rearrangement joins TRBV6-5 to TRBJ2-1; perhaps TRBD2 as D (6 bases). This CDR3 region has 12 residues. Trimming pared 4 bases from V and 7 bases from J, leaving 8 bases between. The germline V gene has CDR1 MNHEY and CDR2 SVGAGI. CDR3 sequence (DNA): TGTGCCAGCAGTTCCGGGAGTAATGAGCAGTTCTTC. It codes for CASSSGSNEQFF.

This clone was seen a single time. The chain has TRBV7-2 and TRBJ1-3; D not certain. The V gene's germline CDR1 is SGHTA and CDR2 FQGNSA. Trimming removed 4 bases from V and 0 bases from J, with 13 bases in between. This CDR3 region has 16 residues. In nucleotides, the CDR3 is TGTGCCAGCAGCTCTACGGACTCCTTCTCTGGAAACACCATATATTTT. It specifies CASSSTDSFSGNTIYF.

The J gene is TRBJ2-7, the V gene TRBV6-6; 7 bases align to TRBD1. V shed 2 bases and J 7 bases; nucleotides not matched to a gene: 2. Germline CDR1 is MNHNY and CDR2 is SVGAGI (reference sequence). CDR3 length: 12 amino acids. CDR3 amino acids: CASSYTDREQYF. The CDR3 coding sequence is TGTGCCAGCAGTTACACGGACAGGGAGCAGTACTTC.

The chain joins TRBV27 to TRBJ1-5, with D possibly being TRBD1 (6 bases). Trimming removed 3 bases at V and 7 bases at J, with 13 bases between. Germline lookup yields CDR1 MNHEY and CDR2 SMNVEV (reference sequence). The CDR3 length is 14 residues. CDR3 coding DNA: TGTGCCAGCAGTTTTGGGGGGCCGGGGCAGCCCCAGCATTTT. Encoded protein: CASSFGGPGQPQHF.

The rearrangement joins TRBV18 to TRBJ1-1; no firm D call. There are 13 residues in the CDR3. Trimming took off 1 base at V and 1 base at J, with 4 bases between the two ends. Germline assignment: CDR1 KGHSH and CDR2 LQKENI. CDR3 amino acids: CASSPRENTEAFF. CDR3 bases: TGTGCCAGCTCACCACGGGAGAACACTGAAGCTTTCTTT.